Included here is one T cell receptor (beta chain) sequence, with context. The data belong to a study of blood T cell repertoires in COVID-19. V lost 2 bases, J lost 1 base, and 13 bases lay in between. Per the germline V gene, CDR1 is SGHRS and CDR2 is YFSETQ. The CDR3 totals 15 residues. Assay: immunoSEQ multiplex PCR; the TCRdb copy retains only in-frame clones and omits some. Counted here are nearly 200,000 clones, roughly 90% occurring once; the ten biggest clones make up around 8.4%. The sequence was obtained from a woman aged 18-35 years who had recovered from COVID-19. The specimen was PBMCs or T cells enriched from blood (not recorded which). This chain links TRBV5-1 with TRBJ2-7; tentative D call: TRBD1 (7 bases). For the CDR3, the DNA is TGCGCCAGCAGCTTCCAGGGGGGACTGTCCTACGAGCAGTACTTC. Amino acid sequence: CASSFQGGLSYEQYF. Supplemented by reference TRBV5-1 and TRBJ2-7, the full variable domain reads KAGVTQTPRYLIKTRGQQVTLSCSPISGHRSVSWYQQTPGQGLQFLFEYFSETQRNKGNFPGRFSGRQFSNSRSEMNVSTLELGDSALYLCASSFQGGLSYEQYFGPGTRLTVT.